The entry below gives a single T cell receptor (beta chain) sequence along with its context. Its antigen is still unknown. One junction end disagrees with the germline gene, perhaps due to a read error. The sample is drawn from a study of identical twins. The CDR3 is 15 amino acids. Germline values: CDR1 KGHSH, CDR2 LQKENI. Broader study findings: Excess twin sharing in beta out-of-frame sequences was weaker. Cross-sectional statistics underpinned the conclusions; the same donors were not followed.

The authors used template switching to add a universal primer site and gave cDNA unique molecular identifiers. TCRdb redid the calling of the 5' RACE reads with MiXCR, one entry per CDR3 protein. The sample includes roughly 1,500,000 distinct CDR3 sequences, less than 35% seen only once; the top ten take approximately 0.29%. Healthy Caucasians, and only they, were the donors. The chain combines TRBV18 with TRBJ2-3, with D uncertain. The clonotype comes from a newborn girl in good health. Sequenced material: cord blood. CDR3 residues: CASSPTFASTDMQYF. CDR3 DNA: TGTGCCAGCTCACCAACGTTTGCGAGCACAGATATGCAGTATTTT.